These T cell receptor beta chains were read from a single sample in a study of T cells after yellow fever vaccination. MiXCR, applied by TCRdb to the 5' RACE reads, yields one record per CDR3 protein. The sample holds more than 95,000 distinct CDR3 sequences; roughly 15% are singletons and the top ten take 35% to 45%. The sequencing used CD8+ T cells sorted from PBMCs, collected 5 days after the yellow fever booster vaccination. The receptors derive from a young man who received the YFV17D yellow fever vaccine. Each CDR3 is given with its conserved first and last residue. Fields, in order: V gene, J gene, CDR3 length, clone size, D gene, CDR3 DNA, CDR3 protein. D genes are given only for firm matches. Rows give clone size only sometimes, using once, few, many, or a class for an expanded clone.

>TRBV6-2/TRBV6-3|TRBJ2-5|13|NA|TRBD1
TGTGCCAGCAGTTACGGACAGGGCCAGACCCAGTACTTC
CASSYGQGQTQYF
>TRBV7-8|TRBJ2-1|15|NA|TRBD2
TGTGCCAGCAGCTTAACGAGCGGGGCATTTGATCGGCAGTTCTTC
CASSLTSGAFDRQFF
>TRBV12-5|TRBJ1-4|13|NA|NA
TGTGCTAGTGGTTTGGTTGTGTATGAAAAACTGTTTTTT
CASGLVVYEKLFF
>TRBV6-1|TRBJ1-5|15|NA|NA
TGTGCCAGCAGTGAACCCCCGGGGACGGGCCAGCCCCAGCATTTT
CASSEPPGTGQPQHF
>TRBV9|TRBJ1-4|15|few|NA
TGTGCCAGCAGCGTATTCGGAACCACTAATGAAAAACTGTTTTTT
CASSVFGTTNEKLFF
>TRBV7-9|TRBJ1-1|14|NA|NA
TGTGCCAGCAGCTTTCCCGGGGTGAACACTGAAGCTTTCTTT
CASSFPGVNTEAFF
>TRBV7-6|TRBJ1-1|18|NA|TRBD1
TGTGCCAGCAGCTTAGATGCAGGGGGCTTCGCGCGGGACACTGAAGCTTTCTTT
CASSLDAGGFARDTEAFF
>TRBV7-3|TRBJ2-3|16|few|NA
TGTGCCAGCAGCTTATCGTACGGGGGGCCACCAGATACGCAGTATTTT
CASSLSYGGPPDTQYF
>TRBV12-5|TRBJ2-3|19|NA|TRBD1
TGTGCTAGTGGTTTGATCCTGGACAGGGGACGAGTCTATACAGATACGCAGTATTTT
CASGLILDRGRVYTDTQYF
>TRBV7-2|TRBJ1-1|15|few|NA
TGTGCCAGCAGCTTAGGCCGTGGATTTGTCACTGAAGCTTTCTTT
CASSLGRGFVTEAFF
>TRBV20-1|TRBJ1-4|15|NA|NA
TGCAGTGCTAGGGGGTTTGGGATAATTGGTGAAAAACTGTTTTTT
CSARGFGIIGEKLFF
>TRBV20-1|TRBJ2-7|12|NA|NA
TGCAGTGCCAAATTATACAGGGACGAGCAGTACTTC
CSAKLYRDEQYF
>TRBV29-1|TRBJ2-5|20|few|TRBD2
TGCAGCGTTGAAGACGGGAGGACGGGCAGATCGGAGAATTTTCAAGAGACCCAGTACTTC
CSVEDGRTGRSENFQETQYF
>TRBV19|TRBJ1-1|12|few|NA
TGTGCCAGTAAGCAGGGTTACACTGAAGCTTTCTTT
CASKQGYTEAFF
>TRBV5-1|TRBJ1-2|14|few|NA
TGCGCCAGCAGCTCCAGGACAGATGATATTGGCTACACCTTC
CASSSRTDDIGYTF
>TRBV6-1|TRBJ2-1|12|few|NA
TGTGCCAGCACGGAGGGTGTGACTGAGCAGTTCTTC
CASTEGVTEQFF
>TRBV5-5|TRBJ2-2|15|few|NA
TGTGCCAGCAGCCTACAGCTTAGGAACACCGGGGAGCTGTTTTTT
CASSLQLRNTGELFF
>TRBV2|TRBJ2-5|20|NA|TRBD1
TGTGCCAGCACCTACAATACAAGGCGGGACAGGGGGCGGTTGGGAGAGACCCAGTACTTC
CASTYNTRRDRGRLGETQYF
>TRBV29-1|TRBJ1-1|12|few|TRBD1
TGCAGCGGACGACAGGGGGGAACTGAAGCTTTCTTT
CSGRQGGTEAFF
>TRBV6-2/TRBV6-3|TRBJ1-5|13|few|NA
TGTGCCAGCAGTCTGGGTTTCAATCAGCCCCAGCATTTT
CASSLGFNQPQHF
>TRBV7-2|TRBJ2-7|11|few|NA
TGTGCCAGCAGCGTACAGTACGAGCAGTACTTC
CASSVQYEQYF